The source of this TCR beta chain is a study of shared clonotypes between healthy human individuals. TCRdb's copy holds only in-frame clones and misses some; the assay was immunoSEQ multiplex PCR. This sample has some 2,500,000 clones; roughly 93% occur once, and the top ten carry around 0.4%. The CDR3 has 18 amino acids. The J segment lost 0 bases and the V segment lost 6 bases, leaving 10 bases of the junction unmatched. Germline loops: CDR1 SGHDN, CDR2 FVKESK. The V call is TRBV14, the J call TRBJ2-6; TRBD1 matches 8 bases. The sequence was obtained from a man aged 18-30 years in good health. Some clones in this sample may be carry-over from other donors' samples. The sample consisted of naive CD4+ T cells from PBMCs. The subset: CD45RA+ positively selected. DNA for the CDR3: TGTGCCAGCAGACGGATGGACAGGGAAAGCTCTGGGGCCAACGTCCTGACTTTC. Translated: CASRRMDRESSGANVLTF.